Listed below are T cell receptor beta chains from one sample, sequenced in a study of OX40 agonist ivuxolimab in advanced cancers. Sequencing used immunoSEQ multiplex PCR; TCRdb keeps in-frame clones, though not all of them. Of about 58,000 clones detected, 86% appear once; the ten largest clones hold approximately 1%. Sequenced here: CD4+ or CD8+ T cells sorted from blood, sampled in a trial of the OX40 agonist ivuxolimab. The source is an adult with an advanced solid tumor such as melanoma, head and neck, liver or kidney cancer. Each CDR3 is given with its conserved first and last residue. A D gene is named only where the DNA matches it firmly. Expanded clones get a size class; other rows say once, few or many, or leave the size out.

V gene,clone size,D gene,CDR3 protein
TRBV19,.,.,CASSIGGSYYGYTF
TRBV2,once,.,CASRGQTTNYGYTF
TRBV6-5,.,.,CASRQQGTGELFF
TRBV5-1,.,.,CASSLTQITNEQFF
TRBV4-1,.,.,CASSRVERDNSPLHF
TRBV6-5,.,.,CASSYEAGVTYEQYF
TRBV5-1,.,.,CASGLDGVYGYTF
TRBV18,.,.,CASSNPTNEKLFF
TRBV6-6,.,.,CASRRNRESYNEQFF
TRBV30,.,.,CAWSVGYEQYF
TRBV6-6,.,TRBD1,CATGQAQGNQPQHF
TRBV25-1,.,TRBD1,CASSDSDRADQPQHF
TRBV6-4,.,.,CATSAFSGANVLTF
TRBV11-3,.,.,CASSRVQGNTGELFF
TRBV10-2,.,.,CASSSGTGVGGTF
TRBV4-2,few,.,CASSQGGLGETEAFF
TRBV7-2,.,TRBD1,CASSLVTGGLDPNQPQHF